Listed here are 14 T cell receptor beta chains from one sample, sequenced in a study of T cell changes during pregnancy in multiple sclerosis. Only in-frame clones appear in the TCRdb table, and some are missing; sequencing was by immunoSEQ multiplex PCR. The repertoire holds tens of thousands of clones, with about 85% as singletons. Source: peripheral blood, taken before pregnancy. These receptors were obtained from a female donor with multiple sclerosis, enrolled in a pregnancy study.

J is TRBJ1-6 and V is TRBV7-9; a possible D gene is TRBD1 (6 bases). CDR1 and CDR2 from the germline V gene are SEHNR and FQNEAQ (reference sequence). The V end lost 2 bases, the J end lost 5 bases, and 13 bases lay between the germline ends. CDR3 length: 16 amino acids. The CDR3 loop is CASSLFRTVDNSPLHF. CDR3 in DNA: TGTGCCAGCAGCTTATTCAGGACAGTGGATAATTCACCCCTCCACTTT.

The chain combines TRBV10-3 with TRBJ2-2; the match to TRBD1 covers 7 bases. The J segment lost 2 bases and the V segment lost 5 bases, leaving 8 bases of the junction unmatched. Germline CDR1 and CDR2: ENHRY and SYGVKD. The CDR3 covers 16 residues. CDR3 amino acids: CAISSTGTDNTGELFF. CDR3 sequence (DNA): TGTGCCATCAGTTCAACCGGGACAGATAACACCGGGGAGCTGTTTTTT.

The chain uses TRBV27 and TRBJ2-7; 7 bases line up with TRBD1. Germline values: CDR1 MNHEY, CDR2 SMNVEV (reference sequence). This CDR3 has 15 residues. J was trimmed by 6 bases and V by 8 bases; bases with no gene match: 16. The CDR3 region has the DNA TGTGCCAGCTCAATACTGCAGGGGGAAGTCCGCGAGCAGTACTTC. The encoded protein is CASSILQGEVREQYF.

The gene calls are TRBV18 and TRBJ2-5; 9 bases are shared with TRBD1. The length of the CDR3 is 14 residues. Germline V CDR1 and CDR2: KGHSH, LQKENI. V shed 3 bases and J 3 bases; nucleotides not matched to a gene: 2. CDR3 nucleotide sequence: TGTGCCAGCTCACCGGGACAGGGAAAAGAGACCCAGTACTTC. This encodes CASSPGQGKETQYF.

This chain's CDR3 is CASSPGGLAKNIQYF. CDR3 DNA: TGTGCCAGTTCACCTGGGGGACTAGCCAAAAACATTCAGTACTTC. V usage is TRBV5-6 and J usage is TRBJ2-4; maybe TRBD2 (6 bases). This CDR3 is built from 15 residues. V was shortened by 8 bases and J by 0 bases, with 15 bases between the two germline ends. CDR1 and CDR2 (germline): SGHDT, YYEEEE.

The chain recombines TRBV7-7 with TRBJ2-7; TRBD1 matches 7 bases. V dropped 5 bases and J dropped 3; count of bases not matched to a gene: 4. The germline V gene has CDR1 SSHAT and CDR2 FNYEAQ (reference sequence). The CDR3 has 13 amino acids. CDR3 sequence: CASSVDRNYEQYF. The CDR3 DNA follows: TGTGCCAGCAGCGTGGACAGGAACTACGAGCAGTACTTC.

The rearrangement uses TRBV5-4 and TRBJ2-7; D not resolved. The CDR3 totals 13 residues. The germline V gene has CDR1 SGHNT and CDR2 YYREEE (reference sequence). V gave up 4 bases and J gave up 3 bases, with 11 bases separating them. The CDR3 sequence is CASSPGGSYEQYF. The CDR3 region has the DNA TGTGCCAGCAGCCCTGGCGGAAGCTACGAGCAGTACTTC.

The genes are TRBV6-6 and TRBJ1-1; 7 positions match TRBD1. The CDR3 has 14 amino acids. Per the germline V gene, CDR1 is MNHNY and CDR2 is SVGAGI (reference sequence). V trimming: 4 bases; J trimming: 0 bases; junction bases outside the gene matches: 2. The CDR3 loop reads CASSSDRLNTEAFF. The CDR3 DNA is TGTGCCAGCAGTTCGGACAGGTTGAACACTGAAGCTTTCTTT.

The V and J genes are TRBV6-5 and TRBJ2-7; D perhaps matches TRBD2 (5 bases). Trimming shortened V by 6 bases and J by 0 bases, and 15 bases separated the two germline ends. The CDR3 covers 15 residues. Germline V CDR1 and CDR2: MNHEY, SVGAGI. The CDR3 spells CASRFGLGSSYEQYF. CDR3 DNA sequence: TGTGCCAGCAGGTTTGGACTGGGGAGCTCCTACGAGCAGTACTTC.

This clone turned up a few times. The CDR3 DNA reads as TGTGCCAGCAGTTACTCATACCCGACAGGGACGCACGGCTACACCTTC. It encodes CASSYSYPTGTHGYTF. This sequence joins TRBV6-5 and TRBJ1-2; 7 bases map to TRBD1. V was clipped by 0 bases and J by 8 bases; unmatched bases: 12. CDR1 is MNHEY and CDR2 is SVGAGI in the germline V gene. The CDR3 runs to 16 residues.

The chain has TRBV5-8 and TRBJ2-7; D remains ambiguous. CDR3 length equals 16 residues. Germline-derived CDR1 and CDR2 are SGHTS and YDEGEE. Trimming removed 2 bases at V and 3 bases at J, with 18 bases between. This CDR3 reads CASSLSRGVGYYEQYF. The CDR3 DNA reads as TGTGCCAGCAGCTTATCTCGCGGTGTCGGATACTACGAGCAGTACTTC.

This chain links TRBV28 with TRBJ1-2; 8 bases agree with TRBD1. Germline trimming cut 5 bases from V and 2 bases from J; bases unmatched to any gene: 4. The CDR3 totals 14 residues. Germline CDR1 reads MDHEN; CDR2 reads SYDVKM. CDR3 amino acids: CASSSGQGNYGYTF. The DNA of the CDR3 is TGTGCCAGCAGTAGCGGACAGGGAAACTATGGCTACACCTTC.

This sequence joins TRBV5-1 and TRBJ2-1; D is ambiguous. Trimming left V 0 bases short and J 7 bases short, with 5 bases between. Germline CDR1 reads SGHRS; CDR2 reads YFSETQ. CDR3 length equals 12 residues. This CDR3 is CASSLDRNEQFF. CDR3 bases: TGCGCCAGCAGCTTGGACCGGAATGAGCAGTTCTTC.

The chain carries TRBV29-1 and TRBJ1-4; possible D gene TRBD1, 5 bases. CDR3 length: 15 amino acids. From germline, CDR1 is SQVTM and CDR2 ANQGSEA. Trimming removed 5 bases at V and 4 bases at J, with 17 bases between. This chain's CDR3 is CSVQTSPQGNEKLFF. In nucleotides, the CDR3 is TGCAGCGTTCAAACGTCCCCCCAGGGTAATGAAAAACTGTTTTTT. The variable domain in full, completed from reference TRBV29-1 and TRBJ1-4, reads SAVISQKPSRDICQRGTSLTIQCQVDSQVTMMFWYRQQPGQSLTLIATANQGSEATYESGFVIDKFPISRPNLTFSTLTVSNMSPEDSSIYLCSVQTSPQGNEKLFFGSGTQLSVL.